Here is one TCR beta chain with its context. The entry originates in a study of blood T cell repertoires in COVID-19. Germline-derived CDR1 and CDR2 are GTSNPN and SVGIG (reference sequence). The ends were cut back, 8 bases at V and 0 bases at J, with 10 bases in the middle. CDR3 length: 12 amino acids. TCRdb's table, derived via immunoSEQ multiplex PCR, lists solely in-frame clones and lacks some. The sample carries some 700,000 clones, 70% to 90% recorded once. The sample comprised peripheral blood. This sequence originates from a woman younger than 35 with acute or convalescent COVID-19. The chain carries TRBV30 and TRBJ1-1; D gene uncertain. CDR3 sequence reads: CARRRLNTEAFF. The CDR3 DNA reads TGTGCCCGCCGGAGGCTGAACACTGAAGCTTTCTTT.